Below, one T cell receptor beta chain is given with its context. No antigen is known for it. No base qualities exist here, and no much larger clone lies one base off it. Its CDR3 holds 15 amino acids, cysteine through phenylalanine. This entry keeps only the CDR3 DNA: 45 bases, framed from base 1. Trimming takes 2 bases off V and 3 bases off J; junction bases not matched to a gene: 4. Based on the germline V gene (reference sequence), the CDR1 and CDR2 sequences are SGHNT and YYREEE. The cohort was made up of 666 healthy bone marrow donors. Cohort members were all nominally healthy when sampled, although unrecorded immune exposures were likely present. The donor was CMV seronegative and was included in the group of over 300 seronegative cohort members. A peripheral blood sample was collected from each donor, and TCR beta sequencing was performed on peripheral blood mononuclear cells. Genomic DNA extraction from the blood cell samples was performed with the Qiagen DNeasy Blood Extraction Kit.

The receptor library was made with the immunoSEQ multiplex PCR assay. For the multiplex PCR, a mixture combining 60 forward primers for TCR Vbeta segments and 13 reverse primers for TCR Jbeta segments was used. The CDR3 region of rearranged TCR beta genes was amplified from genomic DNA with a multiplex PCR assay. The Illumina HiSeq System was used to sequence the amplified TCR beta libraries as 87-base-pair reads. For the original study's pipeline: In a later analysis, around 80 million unique TCR beta chains were counted across the 650 to 750 repertoires, and around 10 million of these chains were shared by at least two donors. To remove PCR and sequencing errors, raw reads were error-corrected and collapsed into unique sequences using a nearest-neighbor algorithm that merged closely related sequences. Alignment of CDR3 sequences to IMGT reference sequences was used to assign V, D and J gene segments. Each retained sequence needed at least a six-nucleotide match to both a V gene segment and a J gene segment. Rearrangements were called productive when the CDR3 lacked stop codons and stayed in frame with V and J; all others were non-productive. Following IMGT convention, CDR3 was defined as the stretch from the second conserved V-encoded cysteine to the conserved J-encoded phenylalanine. In an earlier analysis of approximately 500 of the donors, sequences lacking an unambiguous match to a single V gene segment were excluded. In an earlier analysis of approximately 590 of the donors, a V segment was called functional when productive rearrangements were above 56.7%, and segregating when the standard deviation between donors exceeded 5%. A statistical classification framework was built to diagnose cytomegalovirus status from the catalog of TCR beta chain sequences. A later analysis assigned V and J genes by comparing TCR nucleotide sequences with IMGT/GENE-DB human TR gene sequences. The TCRdist pipeline was used in a later analysis to assign CDR3 sequences and most-parsimonious VDJ recombination scenarios. In a later analysis, each TCR beta chain was defined by its CDR3 amino acid sequence together with its V-gene family, and reads without a unique V-gene family were excluded. As a way to deal with suspected cross-contamination and a sequencing artifact, a later analysis dropped hundreds of nucleotide sequences that were highly shared and had low generation probability. For each public chain, a later analysis derived a clonal expansion index from normalized ranks of inferred template counts within each repertoire. A later analysis computed generation probabilities with a VDJ recombination model fitted to out-of-frame rearrangements, and checked the results against IGoR. In a later analysis, TCR-TCR, TCR-HLA and TCR-CMV co-occurrence was scored with hypergeometric tests, and a repertoire-size bias correction was applied to TCR pairs. A later analysis estimated false discovery rates by permuting HLA or CMV assignments 20 times. In a later analysis, co-occurring TCRs were grouped using DBSCAN, with TCRdist sequence similarity added in when clustering inside HLA-allele-positive subsets. Repertoires with fewer than 30,000 or more than 120,000 public chains were left out of co-occurrence clustering, as were about 5 repertoires with anomalous nucleotide sharing. Held by TCRdb, this immuneACCESS table contains in-frame sequences only and omits some clones. Under half of the omission traces to an unresolved V gene where checked; the cause of the rest is unknown. D and trimming were read from the DNA, whereas the V and J calls and clone size are those reported in that table. A total of some 130,000 clones appear in this sample, approximately 87% of them only once. More than 1.5% of the sample rests with the top ten.

The sample is drawn from a study of cytomegalovirus exposure and HLA in healthy donors (dated by TCRdb to the late 2010s). Background on the whole study: In an earlier analysis of some 550 of the donors, 276 Gb of sequence data and 90 million to 130 million unique TCR beta sequences from 150 million to 200 million T cells were reported. An early release covering roughly 600 HLA-typed donors comprised approximately 290 gigabases of sequencing data and around 86 million unique TCR sequences. Among the roughly 410 genotyped donors, more than 70% belonged to the genetic ancestry cluster associated with self-reported Caucasian donors. The study was designed to test whether signatures of past pathogen exposure could be identified by cataloging public T cell receptors. The study profiled the T cell repertoires of hundreds of subjects by immunosequencing and related them to cytomegalovirus serostatus. Besides the first cohort of 550 to 750 subjects, a separate validation cohort made up of 95 to 150 different subjects was used. To predict cytomegalovirus infection status, the study brought together high-throughput TCR immunosequencing, statistical association of individual TCRs with disease status, and machine learning. In a later analysis, previously published TCR beta repertoires from roughly 710 donors were re-analyzed and high-resolution HLA genotyping was added so that TCR occurrence patterns could be studied. Rather than drawing on any new phenotypic data, the later analysis identified candidate immune exposures from TCR beta sequences and the way those sequences occurred across donors. To decide whether each TCR beta V gene segment behaved as functional or pseudogenic, an earlier analysis of approximately 620 of the donors relied on high-throughput TCR beta sequencing. Donor age, sex, ethnicity and CMV serostatus were compiled alongside the repertoire data. Genome-wide SNP genotypes for about 65% of the roughly 670 donors were used in a later genetic analysis, which treated that subset as a discovery cohort. Every repertoire in the discovery cohort had been generated on one and the same sequencing platform. Class I and class II HLA loci were covered by the typing at four-digit resolution. Typing coverage varied by locus: roughly 629-630 donors for A, B, C, DRB1 and DQB1; more than 500 for DQA1; nearly 610 for DPA1; under 490 for DPB1. Roughly 5 DR-DQ haplotypes were handled as single units for association and clustering, since linkage in the cohort was strong. Across 300 to 500 genotyped donors of the cohort, an average of 235,054 unique TCR beta nucleotide sequences per donor were sequenced, and 15% to 20% of those sequences were non-productive. What the research found in general, with its limitations: It was suggested by the authors that the approach could potentially be generalized to other disease states and immunological phenotypes. An earlier analysis of approximately 590 of the donors showed that most TCR beta V segments appeared in productive rearrangements either about 87% or about 30% of the time, which broadly matched IMGT annotations. Compared with the roughly 600-donor mean, donors in an Asian-associated ancestry cluster had fewer N-insertions in productive TCRs, according to a later genetic analysis. About 17 rarely observed V segments, including chromosome 9 orphons, were excluded from the earlier analysis of several hundred of the donors because counts were too low. Correlated functional status among segregating V segments might be attributable to linkage disequilibrium, but an unknown experimental factor could not be ruled out. A later analysis reported that several top co-occurrence clusters appeared linked to parvovirus B19, influenza, CMV and Epstein-Barr virus. In a later analysis, HLA-associated TCR beta chains were found to be more clonally expanded and to have lower generation probabilities than equally common non-associated chains. In a later analysis, most CMV-associated TCR beta chains were found to appear HLA-restricted, with HLA associations seemingly driven largely by CMV exposure. A further reported finding was that TCR beta sequences accurately predicted the HLA-A and HLA-B alleles for most subjects in the first cohort. In a later genetic analysis, a missense DCLRE1C variant was associated with V-gene and J-gene trimming of TCR beta chains, and the association was replicated in an independent cohort. The study gave a list of 150 to 200 TCR beta chains associated with cytomegalovirus. Roughly uniform sequencing depth across donors was assumed in presence/absence analyses, although this assumption may not hold. When HLA alleles, especially DR and DQ, strongly co-occurred, attributing TCR associations to individual alleles was difficult. A later analysis found that TCR association rates varied across HLA loci, with DRB1 alleles showing the most associated TCRs and HLA-C alleles the fewest. The cohort was sequenced for TCR beta chains only, and without alpha or paired-chain data the features that could be detected were limited. The sequencing pipeline was judged likely to have produced a cluster of highly shared sequence variants as a technical artifact. In both the original and validation cohorts, the classifier was reported to diagnose cytomegalovirus status with high specificity and sensitivity. Most TCR sequences were seen in very few donors, while some public TCRs were found in many individuals. Some IMGT-functional V segments, including TRBV6-2 and TRBV6-3, could not be told apart with the 87-base-pair reads, so those segments were excluded. Because some donors lacked HLA typing at each locus, the association tests relied only on the typed subset. A later analysis associated about 17,000 TCR beta sequences with specific HLA alleles at a false discovery rate of 0.05. CMV serostatus was the only immune exposure information available for the cohort. A few of the identified cytomegalovirus-associated TCR beta chains were confirmed in vitro to be specific for cytomegalovirus antigens.

Sample: PBMCs. This TCR came from a man in his forties or fifties in good health and CMV-seronegative. The rearrangement joined TRBV5-4 to TRBJ1-3; 8 bases in the middle match TRBD1. The DNA sequence follows: TGTGCCAGCAGCTTTCAGGGGGCTGGTGGAAACACCATATATTTT. Its protein reads: CASSFQGAGGNTIYF.